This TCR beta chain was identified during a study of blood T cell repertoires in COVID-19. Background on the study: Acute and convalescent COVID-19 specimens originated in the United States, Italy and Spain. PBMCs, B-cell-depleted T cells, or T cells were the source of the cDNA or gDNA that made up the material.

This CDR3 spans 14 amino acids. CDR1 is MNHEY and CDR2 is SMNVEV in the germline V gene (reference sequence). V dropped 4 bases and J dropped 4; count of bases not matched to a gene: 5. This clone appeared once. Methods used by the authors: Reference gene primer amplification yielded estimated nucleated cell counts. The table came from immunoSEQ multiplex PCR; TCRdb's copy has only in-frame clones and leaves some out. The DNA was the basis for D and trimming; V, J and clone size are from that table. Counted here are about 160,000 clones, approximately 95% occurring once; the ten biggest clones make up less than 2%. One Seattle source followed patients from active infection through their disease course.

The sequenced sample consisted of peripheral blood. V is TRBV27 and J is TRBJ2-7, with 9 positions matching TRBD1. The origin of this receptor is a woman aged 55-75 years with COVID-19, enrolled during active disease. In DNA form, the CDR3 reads TGTGCCAGCAGTTGGGGGACAGGGAATTACGAGCAGTACTTC. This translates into CASSWGTGNYEQYF.